Below are 14 T cell receptor beta chains sequenced from a single sample in a study of blood T cell repertoires in COVID-19. Assay used: immunoSEQ multiplex PCR; TCRdb lists only in-frame clones, some missing. The data contain 25,000 to 35,000 clones, roughly 87% of them singletons. The material sequenced was peripheral blood. The receptors originated from a man in his sixties with COVID-19, enrolled during active disease.

The J gene is TRBJ2-7, the V gene TRBV19; 10 nucleotides match TRBD1. Per the germline V gene, CDR1 is LNHDA and CDR2 is SQIVND (reference sequence). J was trimmed by 3 bases and V by 4 bases; bases with no gene match: 15. This CDR3 is 18 amino acids long. CDR3 in amino acids: CASSTQTPGQGQHYEQYF. In DNA, the CDR3 is TGTGCCAGTAGTACTCAAACCCCGGGACAGGGGCAGCACTACGAGCAGTACTTC.

The V and J genes are TRBV5-5 and TRBJ1-5; D is undetermined. The CDR3 covers 15 residues. V gave up 4 bases and J gave up 2 bases, with 13 bases separating them. Germline V CDR1 and CDR2: SGHKS, YYEKEE (reference sequence). The CDR3 spells CASSPLGQGNQPQHF. The CDR3 DNA is TGTGCCAGCAGCCCCCTGGGTCAGGGCAATCAGCCCCAGCATTTT.

The rearrangement links TRBV5-8 to TRBJ1-2; TRBD1 agrees at 9 bases. The germline V gene has CDR1 SGHTS and CDR2 YDEGEE. The length of the CDR3 is 16 residues. Trimming cost V 4 bases and J 0 bases; bases outside gene matches: 7. The CDR3 region is CASSIRDREANYGYTF. CDR3 DNA: TGTGCCAGCAGCATCCGGGACAGGGAGGCTAACTATGGCTACACCTTC.

The chain couples TRBV10-1 to TRBJ2-5, with TRBD2 matching 13 bases. Per the germline V gene, CDR1 is WNHNN and CDR2 is SYGVQD (reference sequence). The CDR3 contains 15 residues. The J segment lost 5 bases and the V segment lost 6 bases, leaving 6 bases of the junction unmatched. DNA of the CDR3: TGCGCCAGCAGCAGGACTAGCGGGAGTAGGGAGACCCAGTACTTC. Protein: CASSRTSGSRETQYF.

The chain combines TRBV7-9 with TRBJ2-7, with D maybe TRBD2 (6 bases). The CDR3 consists of 13 residues. V was trimmed by 6 bases and J by 6 bases, leaving 15 bases between them. From germline, CDR1 is SEHNR and CDR2 FQNEAQ (reference sequence). CDR3 sequence reads: CASSQGLISEQYF. DNA for the CDR3: TGTGCCAGCAGTCAGGGACTGATCTCCGAGCAGTACTTC.

The chain recombines TRBV29-1 with TRBJ2-2, with TRBD1 matching over 9 bases. CDR3 length equals 14 residues. J gave up 1 base and V 7 bases, and 4 bases lay outside the gene matches. Germline V gene sequence: CDR1 SQVTM, CDR2 ANQGSEA. DNA of the CDR3: TGCAGCGCCGAGGACAGGGGGAACACCGGGGAGCTGTTTTTT. This sequence encodes CSAEDRGNTGELFF.

This rearrangement joins TRBV9 to TRBJ2-5; D might be TRBD2 (6 bases). The germline V and J ends were trimmed by 0 bases and 4 bases, with 10 bases remaining between them. Germline-derived CDR1 and CDR2 are SGDLS and YYNGEE. The CDR3 loop spans 14 amino acids. The CDR3 DNA reads TGTGCCAGCAGCGTAGGAATGGGAGGAGAGACCCAGTACTTC. Its protein product is CASSVGMGGETQYF. Filled out from reference TRBV9 and TRBJ2-5, the complete variable domain reads DSGVTQTPKHLITATGQRVTLRCSPRSGDLSVYWYQQSLDQGLQFLIQYYNGEERAKGNILERFSAQQFPDLHSELNLSSLELGDSALYFCASSVGMGGETQYFGPGTRLLVL.

This clone showed up just once. The gene calls are TRBV5-1 and TRBJ2-2, with D maybe TRBD1 (6 bases). The V gene's germline CDR1 is SGHRS and CDR2 YFSETQ. The CDR3 totals 16 residues. Trimming left V 3 bases short and J 1 base short, with 13 bases between. CDR3 region: CASSSRQDLNTGELFF. DNA of the CDR3: TGCGCCAGCAGCTCCAGACAGGACCTGAACACCGGGGAGCTGTTTTTT.

The chain employs TRBV6-5 and TRBJ1-5; tentatively, D is TRBD1 (6 bases). V was trimmed by 6 bases and J by 2 bases, leaving 14 bases between them. The CDR3 contains 15 residues. Germline lookup yields CDR1 MNHEY and CDR2 SVGAGI. The CDR3 DNA sequence: TGTGCCAGCAGCCGAGAGGGGGTTGGCAATCAGCCCCAGCATTTT. As protein: CASSREGVGNQPQHF.

The chain is built from TRBV5-6 and TRBJ2-2, with 7 bases fitting TRBD1. After removal of 3 bases from V and 6 bases from J, the junction contained 8 bases not matched to a gene. The CDR3 has 15 residues. Germline V gives CDR1 SGHDT, CDR2 YYEEEE. The CDR3 protein is CASSSRGNKAGELFF. The CDR3 DNA sequence: TGTGCCAGCAGCTCCAGGGGGAATAAGGCCGGGGAGCTGTTTTTT.

This chain connects TRBV6-1 to TRBJ2-1; 7 bases are shared with TRBD2. The CDR3 totals 16 residues. Germline trimming cut 4 bases from V and 1 base from J; bases unmatched to any gene: 7. Germline CDR1 and CDR2: MNHNS and SASEGT. Written as DNA, the CDR3 is TGTGCCAGCAGTGGCTGGGGGGGACCGTCCTACAATGAGCAGTTCTTC. This encodes CASSGWGGPSYNEQFF.

The chain links TRBV6-1 to TRBJ2-7, with TRBD2 identical over 8 bases. Germline V gives CDR1 MNHNS, CDR2 SASEGT. The CDR3 contains 14 residues. The V segment lost 3 bases and the J segment 2 bases; nucleotides outside the gene matches: 3. The CDR3 nucleotides are TGTGCCAGCAGTGATACGGGAGGGCCCTACGAGCAGTACTTC. This codes for CASSDTGGPYEQYF.

The chain employs TRBV30 and TRBJ1-2; no clear D gene. CDR1 and CDR2 from the germline V gene are GTSNPN and SVGIG (reference sequence). V lost 0 bases and J lost 0, with 20 bases in between. The CDR3 totals 18 residues. This CDR3 reads CAWSVDGILLGTNYGYTF. DNA for the CDR3: TGTGCCTGGAGTGTGGACGGGATCCTATTGGGGACTAACTATGGCTACACCTTC.

As DNA, the CDR3 is TGTGCCAGCAGTTACGGAGGCAATCAGCCCCAGCATTTT. Encoded protein: CASSYGGNQPQHF. The V and J genes are TRBV6-5 and TRBJ1-5; D is unresolved. The CDR3 contains 13 residues. V was clipped by 2 bases and J by 2 bases, with 4 bases between them. Per the germline V gene, CDR1 is MNHEY and CDR2 is SVGAGI.